This TCR beta chain comes out of a study of beta chain features in type 1 diabetes. The study's findings and limits: Type 1 diabetes patients showed a moderate but significant shortening of TCRB CDR3s in all four CD4+ subsets.

On this clone: Its antigen is currently unknown.

CD45RO/CCR7/CD25/CD127/CD95/CD27 sorting isolated CD4+ naive, central memory, regulatory and stem cell-like memory cells. As every portion of the isolated RNA was reverse transcribed, the sequencing read expressed TCRB transcripts. Data came from immunoSEQ multiplex PCR; TCRdb stores just in-frame clones and leaves some out. The table includes 250,000 to 300,000 clones, around 7.3% detected once. The CDR3 length is 13 residues. The V end lost 2 bases, the J end lost 4 bases, and 7 bases lay between the germline ends. Germline CDR1 reads LGHNT; CDR2 reads FRNRAP. The chain is built from TRBV12-5 and TRBJ2-3; D not certain. The TCR originated in a woman between 18 and 30 years old in good health. Sequenced input: central memory CD4+ T cells from blood. Here the CDR3 reads CASGLSESDTQYF. The CDR3, as DNA: TGTGCTAGTGGTTTGTCCGAGTCAGATACGCAGTATTTT.